The 24 T cell receptor beta chains given below trace back to one sample, sequenced in a study of PD-1 blockade in classical Hodgkin lymphoma. Assay used: immunoSEQ multiplex PCR; TCRdb lists only in-frame clones, some missing. The data show 20,000 to 25,000 clones, 94% seen once. The time point: newly diagnosed, previously untreated cHL patient sample. Sequencing was performed on peripheral blood mononuclear cells (PBMCs). All receptors derive from a human donor with classical Hodgkin lymphoma.

This clone was counted only a few times. This chain connects TRBV6-6 to TRBJ1-1; 7 bases are a match to TRBD1. Trimming at V came to 5 bases and at J to 11 bases, leaving 17 bases not matched to a gene. CDR3 length equals 15 residues. Germline assignment: CDR1 MNHNY and CDR2 SVGAGI (reference sequence). CDR3 region: CASSKGAPVKITAFF. In DNA, the CDR3 is TGTGCCAGCAGTAAGGGGGCGCCCGTAAAAATTACGGCTTTCTTT.

This sequence joins TRBV9 and TRBJ1-1; perhaps TRBD1 as D (5 bases). With 0 bases removed from V and 1 base from J, the gap between germline ends came to 10 bases. CDR1 is SGDLS, CDR2 YYNGEE, per germline. This CDR3 is built from 15 residues. In DNA form, the CDR3 reads TGTGCCAGCAGCGTAGGAGGGGCGTGGAACACTGAAGCTTTCTTT. Its protein is CASSVGGAWNTEAFF.

This chain joins TRBV7-9 and TRBJ1-4; 8 bases line up with TRBD1. CDR1 is SEHNR, CDR2 FQNEAQ, per germline (reference sequence). The ends lost 5 bases at V and 13 bases at J; junction bases unmatched: 18. The CDR3 runs 16 residues. CDR3 DNA sequence: TGTGCCAGCAGCCCGCCCCGAGGGACAGGCGCCATAATACTGTTTTTT. Protein product: CASSPPRGTGAIILFF. Filled out from reference TRBV7-9 and TRBJ1-4, the complete variable domain reads DTGVSQNPRHKITKRGQNVTFRCDPISEHNRLYWYRQTLGQGPEFLTYFQNEAQLEKSRLLSDRFSAERPKGSFSTLEIQRTEQGDSAMYLCASSPPRGTGAIILFFGSGTQLSVL.

The J gene is TRBJ1-6, the V gene TRBV14; possible D gene TRBD1, 6 bases. The germline gives CDR1 SGHDN, CDR2 FVKESK. Trimming took off 2 bases at V and 9 bases at J, with 17 bases between the two ends. There are 16 residues in the CDR3. CDR3 sequence (DNA): TGTGCCAGCAGCCAACCATATGAGGGGGAAAGTTCACCCCTCCACTTT. This sequence encodes CASSQPYEGESSPLHF.

The V gene is TRBV19, the J gene TRBJ1-2; D not resolved. V was shortened by 2 bases and J by 1 base, with 8 bases between the two germline ends. The CDR3 totals 14 residues. Germline-derived CDR1 and CDR2 are LNHDA and SQIVND (reference sequence). The CDR3 DNA is TGTGCCAGTAGTATAAACCGGCTTAACTATGGCTACACCTTC. It translates to CASSINRLNYGYTF.

The chain uses TRBV30 and TRBJ2-1; D is unclear. The CDR3 is 13 amino acids. Trimming took off 1 base at V and 3 bases at J, with 7 bases between the two ends. CDR1 and CDR2 (germline): GTSNPN, SVGIG (reference sequence). DNA of the CDR3: TGTGCCTGGAGTGAGACTGACTACAATGAGCAGTTCTTC. This gives the protein CAWSETDYNEQFF.

V is TRBV28 and J is TRBJ1-2, with no clear D. The V end was cut by 5 bases, the J end by 8 bases, with 21 bases between. The V gene's germline CDR1 is MDHEN and CDR2 SYDVKM. This CDR3 is built from 15 residues. The CDR3 loop reads CASSLEAVHPGGYTF. The CDR3 nucleotides are TGTGCCAGCAGTCTAGAGGCTGTTCACCCGGGGGGCTACACCTTC.

The CDR3 DNA is TGTGCCTGGAGCAGGAGTAATGAAAAACTGTTTTTT. This sequence encodes CAWSRSNEKLFF. This rearrangement joins TRBV30 to TRBJ1-4, with D uncertain. Germline V gene data show CDR1 as GTSNPN and CDR2 as SVGIG (reference sequence). Trimming took off 3 bases at V and 4 bases at J, with 6 bases between the two ends. The CDR3 has 12 amino acids.

The chain is built from TRBV11-3 and TRBJ2-7; tentative D call: TRBD1 (5 bases). The CDR3 consists of 15 residues. Germline assignment: CDR1 SGHNT and CDR2 YENEEA. Trimming took 0 bases from V and 2 from J, leaving 11 bases between them. The CDR3 here is CASSLDRAKAYEQYF. The CDR3 DNA sequence: TGTGCCAGCAGCTTAGACAGGGCAAAAGCCTACGAGCAGTACTTC.

This sequence joins TRBV5-5 and TRBJ2-4; D might be TRBD2 (6 bases). V lost 0 bases and J 1 base, leaving 23 bases between the germline ends. This CDR3 is 20 amino acids long. Germline V gene data show CDR1 as SGHKS and CDR2 as YYEKEE (reference sequence). Here the CDR3 reads CASSLEWPQRGGMAKNIQYF. CDR3 coding DNA: TGTGCCAGCAGCTTGGAATGGCCTCAAAGGGGAGGAATGGCCAAAAACATTCAGTACTTC.

A note on this clone: Germline and junction disagree at one end, which may indicate a read error. The gene calls are TRBV5-6 and TRBJ1-5; D is perhaps TRBD1 (6 bases). CDR3 length: 13 residues. Germline CDR1 is SGHDT and CDR2 is YYEEEE. The CDR3 loop is CASSLGANQPQHF. Here the CDR3 DNA reads TGTGCCAGCAGTTTGGGGGCTAATCAGCCCCAGCATTTT.

The chain joins TRBV10-2 to TRBJ1-1, with 12 bases lining up with TRBD1. Losses at the gene ends were 8 bases for V and 10 bases for J; bases not matched to a gene: 5. Looked up from germline, CDR1 is WSHSY and CDR2 is SAAADI. This CDR3 contains 12 residues. CDR3: CASGGQGAAAFF. In DNA form, the CDR3 reads TGCGCCAGCGGGGGACAGGGGGCTGCAGCTTTCTTT.

J is TRBJ2-2 and V is TRBV4-3; TRBD1 agrees at 9 bases. The length of the CDR3 is 17 residues. Per the germline V gene, CDR1 is LGHNA and CDR2 is YSLEER. The J segment lost 5 bases and the V segment lost 3 bases, leaving 10 bases of the junction unmatched. CDR3: CASSQPLGQGETGELFF. The CDR3 DNA reads TGCGCCAGCAGCCAGCCCTTGGGACAGGGAGAAACCGGGGAGCTGTTTTTT.

The chain carries TRBV18 and TRBJ2-2; TRBD2 matches 7 bases. CDR3 length equals 17 residues. In germline, CDR1 is KGHSH, CDR2 LQKENI. Germline trimming cut 3 bases from V and 1 base from J; bases unmatched to any gene: 8. CDR3 nucleotide sequence: TGTGCCAGCTCACCCCTGGGCGGGGGATGGAACACCGGGGAGCTGTTTTTT. As protein: CASSPLGGGWNTGELFF.

CDR3 coding DNA: TGTGCCAGCAGCCCAGGGACAGGGAGTACATCCTACGAGCAGTACTTC. It translates to CASSPGTGSTSYEQYF. The genes are TRBV5-6 and TRBJ2-7, with 9 nucleotides matching TRBD1. In germline, CDR1 is SGHDT, CDR2 YYEEEE. The CDR3 is 16 residues long. V lost 4 bases and J lost 1; bases outside the gene matches: 9.

The chain joins TRBV28 to TRBJ1-1; D ambiguous. V was clipped by 8 bases and J by 4 bases, with 8 bases between them. The CDR3 runs 11 residues. Per the germline V gene, CDR1 is MDHEN and CDR2 is SYDVKM. CDR3 coding DNA: TGTGCCAGCCGGGTAATCACTGAAGCTTTCTTT. Encoded protein: CASRVITEAFF.

The V call is TRBV7-9, the J call TRBJ2-3; D is tentatively TRBD1 or TRBD2 (5 bases each). This CDR3 has 19 residues. The germline V gene encodes CDR1 SEHNR and CDR2 FQNEAQ (reference sequence). The V end was cut by 5 bases, the J end by 0 bases, with 24 bases between. The CDR3 loop is CASSPRDRSKGYSTDTQYF. The DNA for the CDR3 is TGTGCCAGCAGCCCACGGGACCGTTCTAAGGGCTACAGCACAGATACGCAGTATTTT.

V is TRBV28 and J is TRBJ2-2; D may be TRBD1 (5 bases). The CDR3 extends over 13 amino acids. The V and J ends lost 3 bases and 7 bases respectively, with 9 bases between them. Germline CDR1 is MDHEN and CDR2 is SYDVKM. CDR3 in DNA: TGTGCCAGCAGTTTCGGACATCTCGGGGAGCTGTTTTTT. Its protein product is CASSFGHLGELFF.

This chain connects TRBV19 to TRBJ2-1, with D hard to call. The CDR3 totals 18 residues. Germline-derived CDR1 and CDR2 are LNHDA and SQIVND (reference sequence). V gave up 6 bases and J gave up 0 bases, with 21 bases separating them. CDR3 in amino acids: CASSPRVRAQSSYNEQFF. In DNA, the CDR3 is TGTGCCAGTAGCCCTCGGGTTAGGGCGCAGAGCTCCTACAATGAGCAGTTCTTC.

V usage is TRBV29-1 and J usage is TRBJ2-3; D gene ambiguous. Germline CDR1 reads SQVTM; CDR2 reads ANQGSEA. V shed 4 bases and J shed 2 bases, with 7 bases lying between them. The CDR3 sequence is 12 residues long. DNA of the CDR3: TGCAGCGTTGCTGGGGACACAGATACGCAGTATTTT. Its translation is CSVAGDTDTQYF.

This chain joins TRBV29-1 and TRBJ1-2, with 7 positions matching TRBD1. CDR1 SQVTM and CDR2 ANQGSEA come from the germline V gene. The CDR3 has 15 amino acids. Losses at the gene ends were 1 base for V and 7 bases for J; bases not matched to a gene: 12. The chain's CDR3 is CSVEVVRQGRAGYTF. DNA for the CDR3: TGCAGCGTTGAAGTCGTGAGACAGGGTCGGGCTGGCTACACCTTC.

V gene TRBV5-5 combines with J gene TRBJ1-3; D may be TRBD1 (6 bases). The CDR3 extends over 17 amino acids. Trimming cost V 4 bases and J 0 bases, with 17 bases left between them. Germline CDR1 and CDR2: SGHKS and YYEKEE (reference sequence). As DNA, the CDR3 is TGTGCCAGCAGCCCCCTACCGGACAGAAGCTCTGGAAACACCATATATTTT. It is translated as CASSPLPDRSSGNTIYF.

Written as DNA, the CDR3 is TGTGCCAGTAGTACCCAAGGGGGCCATGGGGGGAGCAATCAGCCCCAGCATTTT. Protein: CASSTQGGHGGSNQPQHF. The chain couples TRBV19 to TRBJ1-5, with 7 bases that match TRBD1. The CDR3 is made up of 18 amino acids. Germline CDR1 is LNHDA and CDR2 is SQIVND (reference sequence). V trimming: 4 bases; J trimming: 1 base; junction bases outside the gene matches: 13. Using reference TRBV19 and TRBJ1-5 for the parts outside the CDR3, the full variable domain is DGGITQSPKYLFRKEGQNVTLSCEQNLNHDAMYWYRQDPGQGLRLIYYSQIVNDFQKGDIAEGYSVSREKKESFPLTVTSAQKNPTAFYLCASSTQGGHGGSNQPQHFGDGTRLSIL.

V is TRBV29-1 and J is TRBJ1-3; D unclear. The CDR3 is 14 amino acids. Trimming removed 1 base at V and 2 bases at J, with 9 bases between. From germline, CDR1 is SQVTM and CDR2 ANQGSEA. The CDR3 DNA reads TGCAGCGTTGAAGGAGGCTCCACTGGAAACACCATATATTTT. Translated: CSVEGGSTGNTIYF.